The 2 T cell receptor beta chains given below trace back to one sample, sequenced in a study of blood T cell repertoires in COVID-19. Some clones are missing from TCRdb's copy, which holds only in-frame ones; the method was immunoSEQ multiplex PCR. The sample includes around 210,000 clones, around 83% of them seen just once. The sequenced material came from peripheral blood. Every receptor here comes from a human donor in a cohort sampled during active COVID-19.

This clone showed up just once. V is TRBV28 and J is TRBJ2-2; the D gene is possibly TRBD2 (5 bases). The CDR3 is made up of 16 amino acids. The germline gives CDR1 MDHEN, CDR2 SYDVKM. The V and J ends lost 10 bases and 2 bases respectively, with 20 bases between them. The CDR3 DNA sequence: TGTGCCACCCGAGTTGAGGGTGGGTTAAACACCGGGGAGCTGTTTTTT. This gives the protein CATRVEGGLNTGELFF.

The chain combines TRBV5-6 with TRBJ1-6, with D perhaps TRBD1 (5 bases). The V and J ends lost 2 bases and 4 bases respectively, with 10 bases between them. The CDR3 consists of 15 residues. The V gene's germline CDR1 is SGHDT and CDR2 YYEEEE. Written as DNA, the CDR3 is TGTGCCAGCAGCTTTGGCAGGGCTTATAATTCACCCCTCCACTTT. Its protein is CASSFGRAYNSPLHF.